A single sample is the source of the 28 T cell receptor beta chains below, sequenced in a study of radiation and T cells in renal cell carcinoma (TCRdb year 2020). The time point label here, explained by the study, means: blood 2 weeks post-SBRT. This sample's treatment or condition label indicates: 15 Gy SBRT to primary tumor, nephrectomy 4 weeks later. Library method: the immunoSEQ multiplex PCR assay. TCRdb took this table from immuneACCESS and kept in-frame rearrangements with V and J called. Such tables lack part of the clones; where checked against another copy, unresolved V genes explain under half of the gap, and the rest is unexplained. This sample gives 95,000 to 150,000 clones in total; roughly four fifths of them show up just once. In total, the top ten clones hold around 6.1% of the sample. The specimen was blood, collected from a patient whose treatment included radiotherapy and nephrectomy. Receptors originate from a man aged 50-60 years with renal cell carcinoma.

The chain employs TRBV5-1 and TRBJ2-7; TRBD2 is a possible D gene (6 bases). The germline V gene encodes CDR1 SGHRS and CDR2 YFSETQ. The CDR3 contains 16 residues. V was cut by 4 bases and J by 2 bases, with 19 bases left in between. CDR3 nucleotide sequence: TGCGCCAGCAGCGACAAACCGGGACTCGGGGCCTACGAGCAGTACTTC. Residues: CASSDKPGLGAYEQYF. The variable domain in full, completed from reference TRBV5-1 and TRBJ2-7, reads KAGVTQTPRYLIKTRGQQVTLSCSPISGHRSVSWYQQTPGQGLQFLFEYFSETQRNKGNFPGRFSGRQFSNSRSEMNVSTLELGDSALYLCASSDKPGLGAYEQYFGPGTRLTVT.

This sequence joins TRBV19 and TRBJ2-6; TRBD1 might be the D (6 bases). Per the germline V gene, CDR1 is LNHDA and CDR2 is SQIVND (reference sequence). CDR3 length equals 21 residues. Trimming shortened V by 5 bases and J by 0 bases, and 26 bases separated the two germline ends. This CDR3 is CASSPTTGTRILYSGANVLTF. For the CDR3, the DNA is TGTGCCAGTAGTCCCACCACCGGGACACGGATCCTGTACTCTGGGGCCAACGTCCTGACTTTC.

This clone showed up just a few times. This chain connects TRBV9 to TRBJ2-5; D uncertain. Trimming took off 4 bases at V and 3 bases at J, with 19 bases between the two ends. The CDR3 totals 16 residues. CDR1 and CDR2 from the germline V gene are SGDLS and YYNGEE. Here the CDR3 reads CASSPRGNFAKETQYF. The CDR3 region has the DNA TGTGCCAGCAGCCCCCGTGGGAACTTCGCAAAAGAGACCCAGTACTTC.

The chain has TRBV11-3 and TRBJ2-6; the match to TRBD1 covers 12 bases. The J segment lost 1 base and the V segment lost 5 bases, leaving 3 bases of the junction unmatched. The germline gives CDR1 SGHNT, CDR2 YENEEA. This CDR3 comprises 17 residues. The CDR3 is CASSAGQGASGANVLTF. The CDR3 nucleotides read TGTGCCAGCAGCGCGGGACAGGGGGCTTCTGGGGCCAACGTCCTGACTTTC. The full variable domain, in which reference TRBV11-3 and TRBJ2-6 provide the parts outside the CDR3, is EAGVVQSPRYKIIEKKQPVAFWCNPISGHNTLYWYLQNLGQGPELLIRYENEEAVDDSQLPKDRFSAERLKGVDSTLKIQPAELGDSAVYLCASSAGQGASGANVLTFGAGSRLTVL.

The gene calls are TRBV6-5 and TRBJ1-5, with TRBD1 matching 9 bases. The V gene end was trimmed by 7 bases and the J gene end by 5 bases; junction bases not matched to a gene: 6. The CDR3 totals 14 residues. The V gene's germline CDR1 is MNHEY and CDR2 SVGAGI. The CDR3 here is CASTRGQGDQPQHF. The CDR3 DNA follows: TGTGCCAGCACCAGGGGACAGGGAGATCAGCCCCAGCATTTT.

This clone was seen a single time. The chain has TRBV18 and TRBJ1-1, with 12 bases lining up with TRBD1. Germline values: CDR1 KGHSH, CDR2 LQKENI. V shed 3 bases and J 4 bases; nucleotides not matched to a gene: 9. This CDR3 is 17 amino acids long. The CDR3 DNA reads as TGTGCCAGCTCACCCACCGGGACAGGGGGCCTGAGCACTGAAGCTTTCTTT. It yields the protein CASSPTGTGGLSTEAFF.

The CDR3 coding sequence is TGTGCCAGCAGCTTAGATCAACTAGGGGGGGAATACGAGCAGTACTTC. This encodes CASSLDQLGGEYEQYF. This chain links TRBV11-2 with TRBJ2-7, with D possibly being TRBD2 (7 bases). CDR1 and CDR2 (germline): SGHAT, FQNNGV. The CDR3 length is 16 residues. The V end was cut by 0 bases, the J end by 4 bases, with 16 bases between.

This chain connects TRBV7-2 to TRBJ2-7, with D possibly TRBD1 on 5 matching bases. This CDR3 has 12 residues. V was cut by 8 bases and J by 2 bases, with 10 bases left in between. CDR1 and CDR2 from the germline V gene are SGHTA and FQGNSA. The CDR3 loop reads CASGDSPYEQYF. The CDR3 DNA reads as TGTGCCAGCGGTGACAGTCCCTACGAGCAGTACTTC.

A word on this clone: The missing conserved phenylalanine or tryptophan at the end of this CDR3 makes a read error likely. Because the CDR3's place on the DNA is in doubt, the DNA is left out and the CDR3 is given as listed by TCRdb. V gene TRBV10-1 combines with J gene TRBJ1-3. With termini counted, the CDR3 has 8 amino acids. CDR1 is WNHNN, CDR2 SYGVQD, per germline (reference sequence). The chain's CDR3 is CASNPHLL.

The gene calls are TRBV7-8 and TRBJ2-5, with 10 nucleotides matching TRBD2. Germline assignment: CDR1 SGHVS and CDR2 FQNEAQ. V was clipped by 5 bases and J by 1 base; unmatched bases: 4. The length of the CDR3 is 15 residues. The chain's CDR3 is CASSMRTSGQETQYF. CDR3 sequence (DNA): TGTGCCAGCAGCATGCGGACTAGCGGCCAAGAGACCCAGTACTTC.

V and J are TRBV5-8 and TRBJ2-7; D may be TRBD1 or TRBD2 (5 bases each). The V end was cut by 4 bases, the J end by 3 bases, with 14 bases between. This CDR3 is built from 14 residues. The germline CDR1 and CDR2 sequences are SGHTS and YDEGEE. CDR3 DNA: TGTGCCAGCAGCGTCCGGGACGGCTACTACGAGCAGTACTTC. Its translation: CASSVRDGYYEQYF.

The chain employs TRBV2 and TRBJ2-5; possibly TRBD1 or TRBD2 for D (5 bases each). V lost 5 bases and J 6 bases, leaving 22 bases between the germline ends. Germline values: CDR1 SNHLY, CDR2 FYNNEI. The CDR3 has 16 residues. The chain's CDR3 is CASSSLRDVAKKTQYF. The CDR3 DNA reads as TGTGCCAGCAGTTCGCTCCGGGACGTAGCTAAAAAGACCCAGTACTTC. Full variable domain (remainder filled in from reference TRBV2 and TRBJ2-5): EPEVTQTPSHQVTQMGQEVILRCVPISNHLYFYWYRQILGQKVEFLVSFYNNEISEKSEIFDDQFSVERPDGSNFTLKIRSTKLEDSAMYFCASSSLRDVAKKTQYFGPGTRLLVL.

The genes are TRBV29-1 and TRBJ1-5; TRBD1 aligns across 7 bases. CDR1 is SQVTM and CDR2 is ANQGSEA in the germline V gene. The CDR3 is 13 amino acids. The V gene end was trimmed by 6 bases and the J gene end by 4 bases; junction bases not matched to a gene: 6. The CDR3 DNA sequence: TGCAGCGTCCGGGACAGCGATAATCAGCCCCAGCATTTT. It is translated as CSVRDSDNQPQHF.

This CDR3 reads CASSWTGVYSSYNEQFF. DNA for the CDR3: TGTGCCAGCAGCTGGACAGGGGTTTACAGCTCCTACAATGAGCAGTTCTTC. V gene TRBV5-6 combines with J gene TRBJ2-1; 9 bases fit TRBD1. With 3 bases clipped from V and 0 bases from J, the junction kept 7 bases outside the gene matches. This CDR3 contains 17 residues. Germline assignment: CDR1 SGHDT and CDR2 YYEEEE.

The chain links TRBV4-1 to TRBJ2-5; D not certain. V lost 4 bases and J 1 base, leaving 13 bases between the germline ends. This CDR3 has 15 residues. Germline V gene data show CDR1 as MGHRA and CDR2 as YSYEKL. As DNA, the CDR3 is TGCGCCAGCAGCCCCGCCTCGGCGATCCAAGAGACCCAGTACTTC. Its translation is CASSPASAIQETQYF.

V usage is TRBV7-8 and J usage is TRBJ2-5; tentatively, D is TRBD1 or TRBD2 (5 bases each). Germline loops: CDR1 SGHVS, CDR2 FQNEAQ. V was pared by 5 bases and J by 3 bases, with 13 bases between. The CDR3 is made up of 14 amino acids. CDR3 loop: CASSPRGPEETQYF. CDR3 in DNA: TGTGCCAGCAGCCCGAGGGGACCTGAAGAGACCCAGTACTTC.

The chain recombines TRBV5-4 with TRBJ2-1; D is unresolved. V was clipped by 0 bases and J by 1 base, with 11 bases between them. Germline V gene data show CDR1 as SGHNT and CDR2 as YYREEE (reference sequence). The length of the CDR3 is 16 residues. CDR3 loop: CASSLEADISYNEQFF. CDR3 DNA: TGTGCCAGCAGCTTGGAGGCCGACATTTCCTACAATGAGCAGTTCTTC.

The rearrangement joins TRBV6-5 to TRBJ2-2; D perhaps matches TRBD1 (5 bases). V was clipped by 4 bases and J by 3 bases, with 9 bases between them. Germline CDR1 reads MNHEY; CDR2 reads SVGAGI. The CDR3 extends over 14 amino acids. CDR3 bases: TGTGCCAGCAGTTCAAGACAGTACACCGGGGAGCTGTTTTTT. Protein: CASSSRQYTGELFF.

The rearrangement joins TRBV5-1 to TRBJ1-6, with unresolved D. Between the trimmed V and J ends, which lost 0 bases and 7 bases, there was a span of 5 bases. There are 13 residues in the CDR3. The germline CDR1 and CDR2 sequences are SGHRS and YFSETQ. CDR3 loop: CASSLAGNSPLHF. The CDR3 region has the DNA TGCGCCAGCAGCTTGGCGGGAAATTCACCCCTCCACTTT.

This clone was found once. This chain uses TRBV9 with TRBJ2-2; the D gene is possibly TRBD2 (5 bases). The CDR3 loop spans 13 amino acids. Trimming stripped 1 base from V and 7 bases from J, with 8 bases between. Germline lookup yields CDR1 SGDLS and CDR2 YYNGEE. The CDR3 nucleotides read TGTGCCAGCAGCGTACGCGCGGGCGGGGAGCTGTTTTTT. Translation gives CASSVRAGGELFF.

As to this clone: A read error may produce the germline difference seen at one junction end. The chain combines TRBV5-1 with TRBJ2-7; D gene unclear. There are 12 residues in the CDR3. Germline V gene sequence: CDR1 SGHRS, CDR2 YFSETQ. The CDR3 is CASTLEGYEQYF. In DNA, the CDR3 is TGCGCCAGCACCTTGGAAGGGTACGAGCAGTACTTC.

This chain connects TRBV2 to TRBJ1-1, with TRBD1 matching 7 bases. CDR3 length: 16 amino acids. From germline, CDR1 is SNHLY and CDR2 FYNNEI. V lost 2 bases and J lost 0; bases outside the gene matches: 6. The CDR3 nucleotides read TGTGCCAGCAGTGAACGGCAGGGGGGCATGAACACTGAAGCTTTCTTT. It yields the protein CASSERQGGMNTEAFF.

This chain uses TRBV27 with TRBJ1-3; D is possibly TRBD1 (6 bases). V was pared by 6 bases and J by 0 bases, with 15 bases between. There are 16 residues in the CDR3. Germline V CDR1 and CDR2: MNHEY, SMNVEV (reference sequence). CDR3 residues: CASRPQGAFSGNTIYF. The CDR3 DNA sequence: TGTGCCAGCAGGCCACAGGGAGCCTTCTCTGGAAACACCATATATTTT.

The V and J genes are TRBV19 and TRBJ1-2; D gene ambiguous. The length of the CDR3 is 14 residues. V lost 4 bases and J lost 2, with 11 bases in between. Germline V gives CDR1 LNHDA, CDR2 SQIVND (reference sequence). The CDR3 bases are TGTGCCAGTAGTAGGGCGGACGGGAACTATGGCTACACCTTC. This encodes CASSRADGNYGYTF.

The chain joins TRBV7-9 to TRBJ1-5; maybe TRBD1 (6 bases). Looked up from germline, CDR1 is SEHNR and CDR2 is FQNEAQ (reference sequence). V was pared by 1 base and J by 3 bases, with 13 bases between. This CDR3 has 16 residues. In DNA form, the CDR3 reads TGTGCCAGCAGCTTAGTGGGGGGCGGACTCAATCAGCCCCAGCATTTT. Protein: CASSLVGGGLNQPQHF.

A few counts support this clone. The gene calls are TRBV2 and TRBJ2-4, with D possibly matching TRBD1 (6 bases). Germline V CDR1 and CDR2: SNHLY, FYNNEI. Trimming took 2 bases from V and 6 from J, leaving 14 bases between them. The CDR3 length is 15 residues. CDR3 sequence: CASSEWQGSINIQYF. The DNA of the CDR3 is TGTGCCAGCAGTGAATGGCAGGGGAGTATAAACATTCAGTACTTC.

The chain couples TRBV27 to TRBJ1-2, with D perhaps TRBD1 (6 bases). V was pared by 5 bases and J by 5 bases, with 12 bases between. Germline V gives CDR1 MNHEY, CDR2 SMNVEV (reference sequence). The CDR3 has 13 residues. Here the CDR3 reads CASSPQGWYGYTF. CDR3 sequence (DNA): TGTGCCAGCAGTCCACAGGGCTGGTATGGCTACACCTTC.

The DNA for the CDR3 is TGTGCCAGCAGCTTAACTCTACAGGGCACCTATGGCTACACCTTC. As protein: CASSLTLQGTYGYTF. This chain connects TRBV5-4 to TRBJ1-2, with a possible D match to TRBD1 (6 bases). Germline-derived CDR1 and CDR2 are SGHNT and YYREEE (reference sequence). V was trimmed by 2 bases and J by 4 bases, leaving 15 bases between them. The CDR3 is 15 residues long. The full variable domain, completed using reference TRBV5-4 and TRBJ1-2, is ETGVTQSPTHLIKTRGQQVTLRCSSQSGHNTVSWYQQALGQGPQFIFQYYREEENGRGNFPPRFSGLQFPNYSSELNVNALELDDSALYLCASSLTLQGTYGYTFGSGTRLTVV.